This T cell receptor (beta chain) was retrieved from a study of T cell responses to AZD1222 COVID-19 vaccine. Measured with immunoSEQ multiplex PCR; TCRdb has only the in-frame clones, and not every one. In the table there are just under 75,000 clones, roughly 80% of which are singletons. The trim removed 5 bases at V and 9 bases at J, leaving 20 bases unmatched. Germline CDR1 SEHNR, CDR2 FQNEAQ (reference sequence). The CDR3 totals 18 residues. The receptor's source is an adult who received the AZD1222 COVID-19 vaccine. The chain has TRBV7-9 and TRBJ2-1; 9 nucleotides line up with TRBD2. The specimen was peripheral blood, collected 28 days after the second AZD1222 dose. CDR3 nucleotides: TGTGCCAGCAGCCCCTTTCGGCGCGGGGGGGCGGTAGGGCTTGAGCAGTTCTTC. Its protein product is CASSPFRRGGAVGLEQFF.